The 11 T cell receptor beta chains given below trace back to one sample, sequenced in a study of cytomegalovirus exposure and HLA in healthy donors. The primer mix had 60 Vbeta and 13 Jbeta primers. TCRdb's copy holds only in-frame clones and misses some; the assay was immunoSEQ multiplex PCR. The specimen's table records roughly 70,000 clones. The sequenced material came from PBMCs. The receptors derive from a female donor in good health and CMV-seropositive.

The chain is built from TRBV6-1 and TRBJ1-1, with a possible D match to TRBD1 (6 bases). V lost 3 bases to trimming and J lost 3 bases, with 8 bases between them. The CDR3 spans 13 residues. CDR1 is MNHNS and CDR2 is SASEGT in the germline V gene. The CDR3 region is CASSEGADTEAFF. Written as DNA, the CDR3 is TGTGCCAGCAGTGAGGGGGCGGACACTGAAGCTTTCTTT.

This sequence joins TRBV6-5 and TRBJ1-4, with a weak D call TRBD1 (6 bases). The germline CDR1 and CDR2 sequences are MNHEY and SVGAGI. Trimming took off 6 bases at V and 8 bases at J, with 13 bases between the two ends. The CDR3 totals 13 residues. CDR3 in amino acids: CASRPQGGEKLFF. The CDR3 region has the DNA TGTGCCAGCAGGCCACAGGGAGGGGAAAAACTGTTTTTT.

The chain carries TRBV6-5 and TRBJ2-1, with TRBD2 matching 7 bases. After removal of 2 bases from V and 3 bases from J, the junction contained 1 base not matched to a gene. CDR1 MNHEY and CDR2 SVGAGI come from the germline V gene. The CDR3 is made up of 14 amino acids. This CDR3 is CASSYGGDYNEQFF. CDR3 nucleotide sequence: TGTGCCAGCAGTTACGGGGGGGACTACAATGAGCAGTTCTTC.

This rearrangement joins TRBV27 to TRBJ2-7; 7 bases agree with TRBD1. The CDR3 length is 15 residues. Germline lookup yields CDR1 MNHEY and CDR2 SMNVEV (reference sequence). V lost 6 bases to trimming and J lost 0 bases; unmatched junction nucleotides: 8. The CDR3 DNA reads TGTGCCAGCAGCAACAGGGGCCCTAGCTCCTACGAGCAGTACTTC. It encodes CASSNRGPSSYEQYF.

The chain combines TRBV5-1 with TRBJ2-2; 7 bases match TRBD2. Per the germline V gene, CDR1 is SGHRS and CDR2 is YFSETQ. The ends lost 5 bases at V and 4 bases at J; junction bases unmatched: 8. The CDR3 has 15 residues. CDR3 amino acids: CASSIGGVTTGELFF. CDR3 nucleotide sequence: TGCGCCAGCAGTATTGGGGGGGTTACCACCGGGGAGCTGTTTTTT. Using reference TRBV5-1 and TRBJ2-2 for the parts outside the CDR3, the full variable domain is KAGVTQTPRYLIKTRGQQVTLSCSPISGHRSVSWYQQTPGQGLQFLFEYFSETQRNKGNFPGRFSGRQFSNSRSEMNVSTLELGDSALYLCASSIGGVTTGELFFGEGSRLTVL.

This rearrangement joins TRBV4-1 to TRBJ2-5; possibly TRBD2 for D (6 bases). The CDR3 has 14 amino acids. Germline V gene sequence: CDR1 MGHRA, CDR2 YSYEKL. The V gene lost 5 bases and the J gene lost 0 bases, with 10 bases spanning the gap. The CDR3 DNA reads as TGCGCCAGCAGCTTTAGGGACTACCAAGAGACCCAGTACTTC. It translates to CASSFRDYQETQYF.

This chain uses TRBV27 with TRBJ2-7; D perhaps matches TRBD2 (6 bases). The V and J ends lost 1 base and 3 bases respectively, with 10 bases between them. The V gene's germline CDR1 is MNHEY and CDR2 SMNVEV (reference sequence). The CDR3 is 14 residues long. This CDR3 reads CASSLLGGSYEQYF. Written as DNA, the CDR3 is TGTGCCAGCAGTTTATTAGGAGGGAGCTACGAGCAGTACTTC.

This rearrangement joins TRBV28 to TRBJ2-5; 7 bases map to TRBD2. J was trimmed by 4 bases and V by 6 bases; bases with no gene match: 14. The CDR3 contains 16 residues. Germline V gene data show CDR1 as MDHEN and CDR2 as SYDVKM. CDR3 sequence (DNA): TGTGCCAGCAGCGGGTGGGGAGGGTTGAGGTCAGAGACCCAGTACTTC. Amino acid sequence: CASSGWGGLRSETQYF.

The chain is built from TRBV9 and TRBJ2-1, with D perhaps TRBD1 (6 bases). The CDR3 runs to 14 residues. V was pared by 3 bases and J by 6 bases, with 13 bases between. Germline V gene sequence: CDR1 SGDLS, CDR2 YYNGEE. The CDR3 reads CASSGRGQLNEQFF. The CDR3 DNA follows: TGTGCCAGCAGCGGCCGCGGACAGCTCAATGAGCAGTTCTTC.

The V and J genes are TRBV11-1 and TRBJ2-5; D may be TRBD2 (6 bases). Germline values: CDR1 SGHAT, CDR2 FQDESV (reference sequence). V was cut by 6 bases and J by 2 bases, with 13 bases left in between. The CDR3 has 14 residues. In DNA form, the CDR3 reads TGTGCCAGCAGGCGCCGGGGACTTCAAGAGACCCAGTACTTC. Its protein product is CASRRRGLQETQYF.

V gene TRBV29-1 combines with J gene TRBJ2-3, with 9 bases lining up with TRBD2. CDR1 SQVTM and CDR2 ANQGSEA come from the germline V gene. This CDR3 contains 14 residues. J was trimmed by 4 bases and V by 0 bases; bases with no gene match: 2. The CDR3 protein is CSVEEVAGADTQYF. The CDR3 coding sequence is TGCAGCGTTGAAGAAGTAGCGGGGGCAGATACGCAGTATTTT.